The next 18 T cell receptor beta chains were all read from a single sample in a study of identical twins. TCRdb itself ran the 5' RACE reads through MiXCR, one entry per CDR3 protein. Of 240,000 or so distinct CDR3 sequences in the sample, roughly 7% are singletons; the top ten hold about 3.6%. Separately, the same data were catalogued under a study of yellow fever vaccine responses in identical twins.

Sequencing was carried out using memory (CD45RO+) T cells sorted from blood. All receptors derive from a woman aged 18-29 years in good health.

The chain uses TRBV7-7 and TRBJ2-5, with D unresolved. V dropped 10 bases and J dropped 1 base, with 10 bases sitting between them. This CDR3 is 12 amino acids long. Germline V lookup: CDR1 SSHAT, CDR2 FNYEAQ (reference sequence). CDR3: CATGRIQETQYF. The CDR3 DNA reads as TGTGCCACCGGACGAATCCAAGAGACCCAGTACTTC.

This chain uses TRBV2 with TRBJ1-5, with D uncertain. There are 16 residues in the CDR3. Trimming stripped 0 bases from V and 4 bases from J, with 13 bases between. Germline V gene sequence: CDR1 SNHLY, CDR2 FYNNEI. In DNA form, the CDR3 reads TGTGCCAGCAGTGAAGCCTCCGGCAGAATTAATCAGCCCCAGCATTTT. Its protein product is CASSEASGRINQPQHF. Variable domain in full (rest from reference TRBV2 and TRBJ1-5): EPEVTQTPSHQVTQMGQEVILRCVPISNHLYFYWYRQILGQKVEFLVSFYNNEISEKSEIFDDQFSVERPDGSNFTLKIRSTKLEDSAMYFCASSEASGRINQPQHFGDGTRLSIL.

In this sample, this clonotype turned up many times. The V gene is TRBV2, the J gene TRBJ2-2; D gene uncertain. The CDR3 sequence is 19 residues long. V gave up 6 bases and J gave up 0 bases, with 23 bases separating them. Germline values: CDR1 SNHLY, CDR2 FYNNEI. CDR3 sequence (DNA): TGTGCCAGCAGCGGCATCGCTTCAGTCTACGCAACGAACACCGGGGAGCTGTTTTTT. Its protein product is CASSGIASVYATNTGELFF.

This chain joins TRBV4-1 and TRBJ1-4, with no clear D. V was trimmed by 1 base and J by 8 bases, leaving 20 bases between them. Looked up from germline, CDR1 is MGHRA and CDR2 is YSYEKL. The CDR3 has 17 residues. The CDR3 loop is CASSQAYTPVLSEKLFF. The CDR3 DNA reads as TGCGCCAGCAGCCAAGCCTATACACCCGTCCTATCGGAAAAACTGTTTTTT.

The gene calls are TRBV15 and TRBJ2-1, with a tentative D call TRBD2 (6 bases). The CDR3 is made up of 16 amino acids. Germline V gives CDR1 LNHNV, CDR2 YYDKDF (reference sequence). The V gene lost 0 bases and the J gene lost 4 bases, with 13 bases spanning the gap. CDR3: CATSRDLALMYNEQFF. CDR3 DNA sequence: TGTGCCACCAGCAGAGATCTAGCGTTGATGTACAATGAGCAGTTCTTC.

In this sample, this clonotype turned up many times. V gene TRBV12-3 or TRBV12-4 combines with J gene TRBJ1-6; D unclear. V lost 7 bases, J lost 0 bases, and 10 bases lay in between. The CDR3 runs to 15 residues. The CDR3 here is CASTLAYSYNSPLHF. In nucleotides, the CDR3 is TGTGCCAGCACCCTCGCCTACTCCTATAATTCACCCCTCCACTTT.

In this sample, this clonotype turned up many times. The genes are TRBV5-1 and TRBJ2-1; 11 positions agree with TRBD2. The length of the CDR3 is 14 residues. V lost 0 bases to trimming and J lost 8 bases; unmatched junction nucleotides: 1. CDR1 SGHRS and CDR2 YFSETQ come from the germline V gene. The CDR3 coding sequence is TGCGCCAGCAGCTTGGTACTAGCGGGAGATGAGCAGTTCTTC. Amino acids: CASSLVLAGDEQFF.

This clonotype was found many times. The chain joins TRBV20-1 to TRBJ1-6, with D maybe TRBD1 (5 bases). The CDR3 loop spans 14 amino acids. The V end was cut by 6 bases, the J end by 7 bases, with 16 bases between. CDR1 is DFQATT, CDR2 SNEGSKA, per germline (reference sequence). DNA of the CDR3: TGCAGTGCCCAAGGGCAGGGAGGGAATTCACCCCTCCACTTT. It yields the protein CSAQGQGGNSPLHF.

CDR3 coding DNA: TGTGCCAGCAGTTTATGGACTGGGGCCAACGTCCTGACTTTC. Its translation is CASSLWTGANVLTF. This chain links TRBV12-3 or TRBV12-4 with TRBJ2-6; D not certain. The CDR3 spans 14 residues. Deletions cut 2 bases from V and 2 bases from J, with 4 bases between.

Only a few counts were recorded for this clonotype. This rearrangement joins TRBV11-2 to TRBJ2-7, with a tentative D call TRBD2 (6 bases). The V and J ends lost 2 bases and 0 bases respectively, with 8 bases between them. The CDR3 is 14 residues long. Germline CDR1 is SGHAT and CDR2 is FQNNGV. CDR3: CASSLRESSYEQYF. In nucleotides, the CDR3 is TGTGCCAGCAGCTTACGGGAGAGCTCCTACGAGCAGTACTTC.

This clonotype was seen many times. The J gene is TRBJ1-2, the V gene TRBV28, with a possible D match to TRBD1 (6 bases). Germline CDR1 is MDHEN and CDR2 is SYDVKM. Trimming took off 6 bases at V and 3 bases at J, with 20 bases between the two ends. The CDR3 consists of 16 residues. Here the CDR3 DNA reads TGTGCCAGCAGCCCTGCCCAAGGGGGGCGCGACTATGGCTACACCTTC. Amino acids: CASSPAQGGRDYGYTF.

This clonotype has at least ten counts. The rearrangement links TRBV4-1 to TRBJ1-6; D unclear. Germline values: CDR1 MGHRA, CDR2 YSYEKL. V was clipped by 4 bases and J by 6 bases, with 16 bases between them. The CDR3 has 16 amino acids. The CDR3: CASSPKERKINSPLHF. The CDR3 region has the DNA TGCGCCAGCAGCCCGAAGGAGAGGAAAATTAATTCACCCCTCCACTTT.

This clonotype was counted ten times or more. The chain combines TRBV5-1 with TRBJ2-3, with D possibly TRBD1 on 6 matching bases. Germline CDR1 SGHRS, CDR2 YFSETQ. The CDR3 sequence is 14 residues long. The V gene lost 1 base and the J gene lost 4 bases, with 10 bases spanning the gap. The CDR3 loop is CASSLTQGADTQYF. In nucleotides, the CDR3 is TGCGCCAGCAGCTTGACACAGGGAGCAGATACGCAGTATTTT.

This chain connects TRBV11-2 to TRBJ2-5; 10 bases fit TRBD1. V lost 8 bases to trimming and J lost 5 bases; unmatched junction nucleotides: 5. The CDR3 loop spans 13 amino acids. The V gene's germline CDR1 is SGHAT and CDR2 FQNNGV. The CDR3: CASGTGVMETQYF. DNA of the CDR3: TGTGCCAGCGGGACAGGGGTGATGGAGACCCAGTACTTC.

This clonotype was detected many times. This chain uses TRBV3-1 with TRBJ1-4, with 10 bases fitting TRBD1. CDR3 size: 13 residues. V gave up 6 bases and J gave up 10 bases; unmatched junction bases: 5. The germline CDR1 and CDR2 sequences are LGHDT and YNNKEL (reference sequence). CDR3 sequence (DNA): TGTGCCAGCAGACCGGGACAGGGGAGAAAACTGTTTTTT. This codes for CASRPGQGRKLFF.

This clonotype was counted between two and nine times. V gene TRBV20-1 combines with J gene TRBJ2-2, with TRBD2 matching 8 bases. V lost 6 bases to trimming and J lost 6 bases; unmatched junction nucleotides: 12. The CDR3 sequence is 15 residues long. Germline-derived CDR1 and CDR2 are DFQATT and SNEGSKA (reference sequence). CDR3 region: CSAQHGTSRAGELFF. The DNA of the CDR3 is TGCAGTGCGCAGCATGGGACTAGTCGGGCCGGGGAGCTGTTTTTT.

This clonotype was picked up many times. This sequence joins TRBV12-3 or TRBV12-4 and TRBJ2-3, with 12 positions matching TRBD2. The CDR3 loop spans 16 amino acids. J lost 1 base, V lost 5 bases, and 4 bases had no gene match. CDR3 sequence: CASSPRLAGGTDTQYF. The CDR3 coding sequence is TGTGCCAGCAGTCCCAGACTAGCGGGGGGCACAGATACGCAGTATTTT.

This clonotype has at least ten counts. The chain links TRBV6-1 to TRBJ1-6; 7 nucleotides line up with TRBD1. The CDR3 contains 15 residues. The ends lost 6 bases at V and 4 bases at J; junction bases unmatched: 6. Per germline, CDR1 MNHNS and CDR2 SASEGT. The CDR3 sequence is CASSGGTDYNSPLHF. The CDR3 bases are TGTGCCAGCAGCGGCGGGACAGATTATAATTCACCCCTCCACTTT.